This record concerns one T cell receptor (beta chain) sequence. Its antigen is not yet known. A much larger clone differs by one base, so this may be a read error. The record originates from a study of tumor-infiltrating lymphocytes in primary liver carcinoma (dated by TCRdb to about 2017). With respect to the entire study: Surgical resection was performed in China between November 2015 and early 2016 on about 5 patients with histopathologically diagnosed primary liver carcinoma. Of the five patients (three men and two women, aged 30 to 69 years), four had hepatocellular carcinoma and one had combined HCC and intrahepatic cholangiocarcinoma. The tumors of the five patients were staged as T1-T3 N0M0, with maximum diameters ranging from roughly 4 to 11 cm. Each sample produced roughly 3.5 to 8 million productive TCRbeta reads, and read depth showed no significant difference between tissue types. Across five regions of each liver tumor, along with adjacent normal tissue and blood, the study brought together TCRbeta repertoire sequencing, expression microarrays and whole-exome sequencing. A total of about 35 specimens from 5 patients underwent TCRbeta repertoire sequencing, comprising about 25 tumor regions, 5 adjacent noncancerous liver tissues and 5 peripheral blood samples. High reproducibility was observed for the technical replicate repertoires, with mean shared-clone rates roughly 0.87 and correlation coefficients above 0.95. Broad study findings and their caveats: Only four or five patients were included in the study, and the authors note that the findings should be validated in a larger study. Compared with blood, tumors had a significantly larger share of the repertoire taken up by the top 250 clones (p = 0.039). Because only the TCR beta chain was sequenced and unpaired alpha chains were not captured, true repertoire diversity is likely underestimated. Consistent with antigen-driven expansion, pairs of tumor regions showed higher repertoire overlap (mean about 36%) than either tumor-adjacent pairs (approximately 17%) or tumor-blood pairs (roughly 15%). Comparison of CD4+ and CD8+ T cell repertoires was precluded by the use of bulk unsorted samples.

Starting from roughly 540 ng total RNA, TCRbeta-specific cDNA was produced by reverse transcription with a constant-region primer and ProtoScript II reverse transcriptase. TCRbeta libraries were built with three nested multiplex PCR rounds, a slightly modified ARM-PCR procedure. Each of the first two PCR rounds ran for about 10 cycles using multiplex TRBV1-TRBV30 forward primers together with a Cbeta reverse primer. Sample barcodes and Illumina adapters were added in a final 25-cycle PCR using Deep VentR polymerase. Before sequencing, amplicons of 200-500 bp were purified from gel using a QIAquick gel extraction kit. The TCRbeta amplicons were sequenced with 250-bp paired-end reads on an Illumina HiSeq 2500. The original pipeline was this. Reads were quality-trimmed with Trimmomatic v0.33, and paired reads were merged with FLASH v1.2.11 to recover full CDR3 sequences. MiGEC v1.2.1b assigned V, D and J germline segments to the rearranged TCRbeta sequences. Clonotype statistics and Shannon-Wiener diversity indices were calculated with VDJtools v1.0.0. To cut down on sampling bias, every analysis after diversity analysis relied on just the 250 most abundant clonotypes from each sample. TCRdb cleaned the public reads at Q25 with fastp, built clones with MiXCR and kept in-frame beta chains. Rows are combined by CDR3 protein, so each entry shows the most common genes and DNA. These V and J calls derive from TCRdb rather than the authors' analysis. This sample has hundreds of thousands of distinct CDR3 sequences in its table, and around three fifths of those were observed once. The ten largest clones capture 17% of the sample.

Blood RNA was extracted from unsorted whole blood using TRIzol reagent, and germline DNA was obtained with the DNeasy Blood & Tissue kit. Patients had chronic HBV infection and were treatment-naive at sampling. Before surgery, 4 to 5 milliliters of peripheral blood were collected into K2EDTA tubes. CDR3 length: 10 amino acids, cysteine to phenylalanine. Left in the record is the CDR3 DNA by itself, 30 bases read in frame from the first base. As encoded in the germline V gene, CDR1 is SQVTM while CDR2 is ANQGSEA. The junction carries 7 bases between V and J, which are trimmed by 6 bases and 5 bases respectively.

This chain is built from TRBV29-1 and TRBJ2-5; there is no confident call for the D gene. This TCR was sampled from a woman aged 25 to 39 with primary liver carcinoma and hepatitis B virus infection. What was sequenced was peripheral blood. At the DNA level, the sequence is TGCAGCGTGTCAGATGAGACCCAGTACTTC. Its protein product is CSVSDETQYF. The reference TRBV29-1 and TRBJ2-5 proteins fill in what lies around the CDR3, so the full variable domain reads SAVISQKPSRDICQRGTSLTIQCQVDSQVTMMFWYRQQPGQSLTLIATANQGSEATYESGFVIDKFPISRPNLTFSTLTVSNMSPEDSSIYLCSVSDETQYFGPGTRLLVL.